The rows below give T cell receptor beta chains drawn from one sample of a study of blood T cell repertoires in COVID-19. TCRdb keeps only in-frame clones here, not all; method: immunoSEQ multiplex PCR. The sample includes tens of thousands of clones, about nine tenths of them seen just once. The specimen was peripheral blood. These receptors all stem from a man aged 50 to 59 with acute or convalescent COVID-19. The CDR3 runs from the conserved cysteine through the conserved F or W. The D gene is left open where the match is weak. The size entry is marked missing in some rows and otherwise reads once, few, many or a size class.

>NA|TRBJ1-5|NA|TRBV19
CASRASNQPQHF
TGTGCCAGTAGGGCCAGCAATCAGCCCCAGCATTTT
>NA|TRBJ1-5|NA|TRBV28
CASSSPGFLGQPQHF
TGTGCCAGCAGCTCCCCGGGTTTTTTGGGTCAGCCCCAGCATTTT
>NA|TRBJ1-6|TRBD1|TRBV5-1
CASSVTGGARIDSPLHF
TGCGCCAGCAGCGTGACAGGGGGCGCAAGGATTGATTCACCCCTCCACTTT
>once|TRBJ2-5|NA|TRBV6-5
CASTQGILQETQYF
TGTGCCAGCACACAGGGTATCCTCCAAGAGACCCAGTACTTC
>few|TRBJ1-3|NA|TRBV5-6
CASSLGGRRYSGNTIYF
TGTGCCAGCAGCTTGGGCGGGCGGAGGTACTCTGGAAACACCATATATTTT
>NA|TRBJ2-7|NA|TRBV3-1/TRBV3-2
CASSQGTVGNVQYF
TGTGCCAGCAGCCAAGGGACAGTTGGTAACGTGCAGTACTTC
>few|TRBJ2-7|NA|TRBV14
CASSLGTPLHYEQYF
TGTGCCAGCAGCCTCGGGACACCTCTCCACTACGAGCAGTACTTC
>NA|TRBJ1-1|NA|TRBV4-1
CASSLRTENTEAFF
TGCGCCAGCAGCCTTCGGACAGAGAACACTGAAGCTTTCTTT
>NA|TRBJ2-2|NA|TRBV7-3
CASSPGGEDTGELFF
TGTGCCAGCAGCCCAGGAGGGGAGGACACCGGGGAGCTGTTTTTT
>NA|TRBJ2-7|NA|TRBV28
CASSSGRMTWEQYF
TGTGCCAGCAGTTCCGGGAGAATGACGTGGGAGCAGTACTTC
>NA|TRBJ1-6|NA|TRBV5-8
CASSFRPGGGRVSSPLHF
TGTGCCAGCAGCTTTAGGCCCGGCGGCGGCAGGGTGTCTTCACCCCTCCACTTT
>NA|TRBJ1-6|NA|TRBV6-1
CASREVNNSPLHF
TGTGCCAGCAGGGAAGTCAATAATTCACCCCTCCACTTT
>NA|TRBJ1-3|NA|TRBV5-3
CARSDHSSGNTIYF
TGTGCCAGAAGTGATCATAGCTCTGGAAACACCATATATTTT